Below, one TCR beta chain is given with its context. The sample originates from a study of blood T cell repertoires in COVID-19. Cohort 3 donors were reported recovered after two negative PCRs, clearance, or symptom resolution. In the source study's methods: Estimation of nucleated cell counts was performed using reference gene primer amplification. Data came from immunoSEQ multiplex PCR; TCRdb stores just in-frame clones and leaves some out. V and J calls and clone size are as listed in that table; D and trimming were resolved from the DNA. Of 310,000 or so clones detected, around 90% appear once; the ten largest clones hold 6% to 6.5%. The CDR3 runs 15 residues. Deletions cut 2 bases from V and 0 bases from J, with 8 bases between. Germline V CDR1 and CDR2: MDHEN, SYDVKM.

Sequenced sample: PBMCs or T cells enriched from blood (not recorded which). This chain uses TRBV28 with TRBJ1-3; D is unclear. The source is a woman aged 40 to 50 who had recovered from COVID-19. The CDR3 sequence: CASSLVSHSGNTIYF. In DNA form, the CDR3 reads TGTGCCAGCAGTTTAGTAAGCCACTCTGGAAACACCATATATTTT.